The clone carrying this T cell receptor (beta chain) was found once. Its antigen remains unidentified. This PCR relied on a set of 60 Vbeta primers and 13 Jbeta primers. Produced via immunoSEQ multiplex PCR; TCRdb's table is partial and in-frame only. This repertoire shows about 150,000 clones, around two thirds found once; its top ten account for more than 9%. The entry originates in a study of cytomegalovirus exposure and HLA in healthy donors. Study observations and caveats: Evidence from a later analysis indicated that most CMV-associated TCR beta chains looked HLA-restricted.

Material for sequencing was PBMCs. This TCR derives from a man aged 25-45 years in good health and CMV-seropositive.

CDR3 in DNA: TGTGCCAGCAGTTACACGAGGGCGTCGGACACTGAAGCTTTCTTT. Protein sequence: CASSYTRASDTEAFF. The chain combines TRBV6-5 with TRBJ1-1, with no clear D. Trimming removed 2 bases from V and 3 bases from J, with 13 bases in between. Germline V gives CDR1 MNHEY, CDR2 SVGAGI. This CDR3 region has 15 residues.